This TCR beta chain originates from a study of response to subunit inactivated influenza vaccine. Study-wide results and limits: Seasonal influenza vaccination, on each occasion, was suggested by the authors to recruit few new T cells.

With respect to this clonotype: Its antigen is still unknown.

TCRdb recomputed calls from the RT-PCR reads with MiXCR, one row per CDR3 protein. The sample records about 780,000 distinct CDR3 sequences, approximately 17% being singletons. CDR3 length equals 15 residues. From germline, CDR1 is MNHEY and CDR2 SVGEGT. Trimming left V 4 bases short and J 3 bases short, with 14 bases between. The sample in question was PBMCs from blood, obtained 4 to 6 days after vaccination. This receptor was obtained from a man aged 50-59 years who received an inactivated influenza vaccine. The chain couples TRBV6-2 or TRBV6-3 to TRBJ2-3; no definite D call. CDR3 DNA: TGTGCCAGCAGTTCCCCGGCGTTGCGGACAGATACGCAGTATTTT. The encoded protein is CASSSPALRTDTQYF.